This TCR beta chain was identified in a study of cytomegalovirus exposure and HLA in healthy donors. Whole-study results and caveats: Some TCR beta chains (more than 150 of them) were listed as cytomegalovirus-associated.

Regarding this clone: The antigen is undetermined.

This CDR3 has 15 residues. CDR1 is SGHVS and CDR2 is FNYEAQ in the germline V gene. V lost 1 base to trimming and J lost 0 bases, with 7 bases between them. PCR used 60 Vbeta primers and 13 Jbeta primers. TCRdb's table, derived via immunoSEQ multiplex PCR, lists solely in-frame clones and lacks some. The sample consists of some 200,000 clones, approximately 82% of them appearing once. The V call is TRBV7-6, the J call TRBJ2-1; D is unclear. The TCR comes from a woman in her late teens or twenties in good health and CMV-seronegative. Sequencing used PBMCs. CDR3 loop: CASSLEPGSYNEQFF. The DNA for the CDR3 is TGTGCCAGCAGCTTAGAGCCCGGCTCCTACAATGAGCAGTTCTTC. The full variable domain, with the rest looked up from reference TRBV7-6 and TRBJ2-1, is GAGVSQSPRYKVTKRGQDVALRCDPISGHVSLYWYRQALGQGPEFLTYFNYEAQQDKSGLPNDRFSAERPEGSISTLTIQRTEQRDSAMYRCASSLEPGSYNEQFFGPGTRLTVL.